These T cell receptor beta chains were read from a single sample in a study of blood T cell repertoires in COVID-19. Here immunoSEQ multiplex PCR was the method, and the copy in TCRdb shows in-frame clones only, minus some. The sample has some 200,000 clones, approximately 81% seen once. What was sequenced was peripheral blood. These receptors came from a man aged 45-65 years who had recovered from COVID-19. The CDR3 runs from the conserved cysteine through the conserved F or W. Each record gives: clone size, J gene, D gene, V gene, CDR3 length, CDR3 DNA, CDR3 protein. A D gene is named only where the DNA matches it firmly. Size tells how often a clone was seen (once, few, many) or the class of an expanded clone, and some rows leave it out.

>.|TRBJ2-3|.|TRBV28|12
TGTGCCAGCAGTTTGAGGGCAGATACGCAGTATTTT
CASSLRADTQYF
>.|TRBJ1-5|.|TRBV28|11
TGTGCCAGCAGCACATTACAGCCCCAGCATTTT
CASSTLQPQHF
>.|TRBJ1-1|.|TRBV14|13
TGTGCCAGCAGCCCTACAGGGAACACTGAAGCTTTCTTT
CASSPTGNTEAFF
>.|TRBJ2-7|TRBD2|TRBV3-1/TRBV3-2|12
TGTGCCAGCAGCCAACGGCTAGCGGGCCTGTACTTC
CASSQRLAGLYF
>.|TRBJ1-2|TRBD1|TRBV28|14
TGTGCCAGCAGTTTAACAGGGGGCGCGATGGGCTACACCTTC
CASSLTGGAMGYTF
>.|TRBJ1-6|.|TRBV5-1|17
TGCGCCAGCAGCCAGACACAGGGAAGGTCCTATAATTCACCCCTCCACTTT
CASSQTQGRSYNSPLHF
>few|TRBJ2-1|TRBD2|TRBV20-1|11
TGCAGTGCTGGGACTAGGGGGGAGCAGTTCTTC
CSAGTRGEQFF
>.|TRBJ2-7|TRBD1|TRBV19|15
TGTGCCAGTAGTTCACGAACAGGGGGCGCGGAGGAGCAGTACTTC
CASSSRTGGAEEQYF
>.|TRBJ2-5|TRBD1|TRBV5-1|13
TGCGCCAGCACCCCAGGGGGACCGGAGACCCAGTACTTC
CASTPGGPETQYF
>.|TRBJ1-4|.|TRBV6-1|15
TGTGCCAGCAGTGAACTCTCCAGGGGTAATGAAAAACTGTTTTTT
CASSELSRGNEKLFF
>.|TRBJ1-4|.|TRBV25-1|16
TGTGCCAGCAGTGAATATAAGGGGATACTAAATGAAAAACTGTTTTTT
CASSEYKGILNEKLFF
>.|TRBJ2-1|TRBD2|TRBV27|16
TGTGCCAGCAGTCCTCTCGGAGCGGGAGCTGCCAATGAGCAGTTCTTC
CASSPLGAGAANEQFF
>.|TRBJ1-2|TRBD1|TRBV5-8|15
TGTGCCAGCAGCAGCCGGGACAGGGTACTCTATGGCTACACCTTC
CASSSRDRVLYGYTF
>once|TRBJ2-3|TRBD2|TRBV6-5|16
TGTGCCAGCAGTTATGGCGGGAGGCCCCACACAGATACGCAGTATTTT
CASSYGGRPHTDTQYF
>.|TRBJ1-2|TRBD1|TRBV27|17
TGTGCCAGCAGTTTATCCCCGGGACAGGGGAGTAACTATGGCTACACCTTC
CASSLSPGQGSNYGYTF
>.|TRBJ2-1|TRBD2|TRBV2|15
TGTGCCAGCAGCCGCGGAGCGGGAGGTTACAATGAGCAGTTCTTC
CASSRGAGGYNEQFF
>.|TRBJ2-1|TRBD2|TRBV20-1|16
TGCAGTGCTAGTGCGGCTAGCGGACTCTCCTACAATGAGCAGTTCTTC
CSASAASGLSYNEQFF
>once|TRBJ1-6|.|TRBV5-6|15
TGTGCCAGCAGCTTGTATACAGGGAACAATTCACCCCTCCACTTT
CASSLYTGNNSPLHF
>.|TRBJ2-7|.|TRBV21-1|14
TGTGCCAGCAGCAAGAGGACAGGAACCTACGAGCAGTACTTC
CASSKRTGTYEQYF
>.|TRBJ1-4|.|TRBV2|15
TGTGCCAGCAGCCATGGCGGGACTAACCGGGAAAAACTGTTTTTT
CASSHGGTNREKLFF
>.|TRBJ1-4|TRBD1|TRBV11-2|13
TGTGCCAGCAGCTGGGAGGACAGGGGAAAACTGTTTTTT
CASSWEDRGKLFF
>.|TRBJ1-4|.|TRBV30|15
TGTGCCTGGAGCACAGGAAGCTGGGGCAATGAAAAACTGTTTTTT
CAWSTGSWGNEKLFF
>few|TRBJ2-5|.|TRBV10-3|11
TGTGCCATAGGAGAATCGGAGACCCAGTACTTC
CAIGESETQYF
>.|TRBJ1-6|.|TRBV4-1|15
TGCGCCAGCAAACTACAGGGTAGGGGGAATTCACCCCTCCACTTT
CASKLQGRGNSPLHF
>.|TRBJ1-1|.|TRBV5-5|13
TGTGCCAGCAGCTTAGGGGAGAACACTGAAGCTTTCTTT
CASSLGENTEAFF
>.|TRBJ2-3|TRBD2|TRBV30|13
TGTGCCTGGAGTGGACTAGCGGGAGATACGCAGTATTTT
CAWSGLAGDTQYF
>.|TRBJ1-1|.|TRBV6-1|15
TGTGCCAGCAGTGATATGTCGGTCGGGAACACTGAAGCTTTCTTT
CASSDMSVGNTEAFF
>once|TRBJ2-1|.|TRBV6-5|14
TGTGCCAGCAGTTACAGAGGGATGAGGAATGAGCAGTTCTTC
CASSYRGMRNEQFF
>.|TRBJ2-4|TRBD1|TRBV3-1/TRBV3-2|18
TGTGCCAGCAGCCAAGAGAAGGACAGGGGGCGAGCCAAAAACATTCAGTACTTC
CASSQEKDRGRAKNIQYF
>.|TRBJ1-1|.|TRBV24-1|13
TGTGCCACCAGTGATAGCGCGGTTACTGAAGCTTTCTTT
CATSDSAVTEAFF
>.|TRBJ2-1|.|TRBV5-1|14
TGCGCCAGCAGCTTGACCGACAGGCGTAATGAGCAGTTCTTC
CASSLTDRRNEQFF
>.|TRBJ2-3|TRBD2|TRBV20-1|16
TGCAGTGCTAGTGGCGGGACTAGCGGGACCTTAGCTACGCAGTATTTT
CSASGGTSGTLATQYF
>.|TRBJ2-1|TRBD1|TRBV7-9|15
TGTGCCAGCGACCGGGCTGGACAGGGCTACAATGAGCAGTTCTTC
CASDRAGQGYNEQFF
>.|TRBJ2-7|.|TRBV18|14
TGTGCCAGCTCACCGACAAGCGGTCCCTACGAGCAGTACTTC
CASSPTSGPYEQYF